This T cell receptor (beta chain) was found in a study of identical twins. Everyone who donated was a healthy Caucasian. Study-wide results and limits: Cross-sectional statistics, not tracking of the same donors, supported the conclusions.

TCRdb processed the 5' RACE reads anew with MiXCR; each CDR3 protein has one entry. The data show 540,000 or so distinct CDR3 sequences, 20% to 25% seen once. Notes on this clonotype: The antigen is undetermined.

These data are also associated with another study on yellow fever vaccine responses in identical twins.

Sequenced material: CD4+ T cells sorted from blood. The source of this sequence is a woman between 18 and 29 years old in good health.

The CDR3 sequence is CASSHLGTAVWSEAFF. The DNA for the CDR3 is TGTGCCAGCAGTCACCTTGGGACCGCGGTTTGGTCTGAAGCTTTCTTT. V is TRBV12-3 or TRBV12-4 and J is TRBJ1-1; the D gene is possibly TRBD1 (5 bases). Trimming took 5 bases from V and 6 from J, leaving 22 bases between them. This CDR3 contains 16 residues.